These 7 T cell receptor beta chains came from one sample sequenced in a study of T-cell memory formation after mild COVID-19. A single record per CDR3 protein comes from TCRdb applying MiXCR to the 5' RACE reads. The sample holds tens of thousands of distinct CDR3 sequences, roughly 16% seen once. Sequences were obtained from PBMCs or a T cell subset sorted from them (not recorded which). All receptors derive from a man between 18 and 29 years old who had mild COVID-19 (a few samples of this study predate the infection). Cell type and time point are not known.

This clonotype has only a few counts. CDR3 protein: CASSRGSASSYEQYV. CDR3 nucleotide sequence: TGTGCCAGCAGCCGCGGAAGCGCGAGCTCCTACGAGCAGTACGTC. The chain joins TRBV5-4 to TRBJ2-7; D not resolved. This CDR3 is 15 amino acids long. In germline, CDR1 is SGHNT, CDR2 YYREEE (reference sequence). Trimming cost V 4 bases and J 0 bases, with 14 bases left between them.

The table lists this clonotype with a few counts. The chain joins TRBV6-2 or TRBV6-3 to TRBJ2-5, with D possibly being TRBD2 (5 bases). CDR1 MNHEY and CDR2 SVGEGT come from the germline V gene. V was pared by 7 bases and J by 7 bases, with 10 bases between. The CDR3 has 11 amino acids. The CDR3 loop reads CASTQAGTQYF. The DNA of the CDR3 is TGTGCCAGCACCCAGGCGGGGACCCAGTACTTC.

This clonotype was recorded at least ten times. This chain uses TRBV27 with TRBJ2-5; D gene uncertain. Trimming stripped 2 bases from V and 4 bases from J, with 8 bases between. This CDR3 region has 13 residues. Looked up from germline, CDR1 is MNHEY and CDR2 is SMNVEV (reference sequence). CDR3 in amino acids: CASSLDWGETQYF. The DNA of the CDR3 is TGTGCCAGCAGTTTAGATTGGGGAGAGACCCAGTACTTC.

The chain's CDR3 is CASRRNTEAFF. The CDR3 region has the DNA TGTGCCAGCAGAAGAAACACTGAAGCTTTCTTT. The genes are TRBV6-5 and TRBJ1-1; D unclear. The ends were cut back, 6 bases at V and 2 bases at J, with 4 bases in the middle. Germline lookup yields CDR1 MNHEY and CDR2 SVGAGI. This CDR3 contains 11 residues.

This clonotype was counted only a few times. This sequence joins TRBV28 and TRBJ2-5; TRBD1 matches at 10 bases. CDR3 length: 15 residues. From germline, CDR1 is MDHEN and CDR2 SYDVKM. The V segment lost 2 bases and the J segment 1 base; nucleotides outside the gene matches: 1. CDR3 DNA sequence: TGTGCCAGCAGTTTAAGGGACAGGGGCCAAGAGACCCAGTACTTC. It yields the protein CASSLRDRGQETQYF.

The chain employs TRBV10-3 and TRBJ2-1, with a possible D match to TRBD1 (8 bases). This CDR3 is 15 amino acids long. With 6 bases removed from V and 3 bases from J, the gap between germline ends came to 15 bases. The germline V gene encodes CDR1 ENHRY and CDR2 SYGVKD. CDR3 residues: CAIRGQGGGYNEQFF. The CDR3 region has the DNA TGTGCCATCAGAGGACAGGGAGGGGGCTACAATGAGCAGTTCTTC.

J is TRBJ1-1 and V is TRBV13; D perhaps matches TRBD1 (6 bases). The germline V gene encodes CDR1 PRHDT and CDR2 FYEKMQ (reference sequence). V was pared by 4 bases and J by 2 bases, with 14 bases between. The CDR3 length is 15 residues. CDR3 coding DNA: TGTGCCAGCAGCTGGGGGGCGGGGATTAACACTGAAGCTTTCTTT. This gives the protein CASSWGAGINTEAFF.